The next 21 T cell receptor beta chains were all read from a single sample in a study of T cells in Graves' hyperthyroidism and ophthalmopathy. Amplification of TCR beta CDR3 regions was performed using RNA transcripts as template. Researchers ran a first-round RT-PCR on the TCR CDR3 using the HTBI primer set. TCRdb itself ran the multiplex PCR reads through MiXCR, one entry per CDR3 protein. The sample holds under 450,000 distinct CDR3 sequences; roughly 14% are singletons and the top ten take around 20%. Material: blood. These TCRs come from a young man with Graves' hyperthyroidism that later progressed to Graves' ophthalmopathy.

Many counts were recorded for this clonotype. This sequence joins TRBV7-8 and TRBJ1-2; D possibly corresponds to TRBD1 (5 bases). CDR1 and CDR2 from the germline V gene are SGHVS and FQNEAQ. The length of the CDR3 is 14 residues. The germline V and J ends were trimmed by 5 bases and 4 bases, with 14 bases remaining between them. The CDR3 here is CASSQRDRSYGYTF. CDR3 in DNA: TGTGCCAGCAGCCAACGGGACCGCAGCTATGGCTACACCTTC.

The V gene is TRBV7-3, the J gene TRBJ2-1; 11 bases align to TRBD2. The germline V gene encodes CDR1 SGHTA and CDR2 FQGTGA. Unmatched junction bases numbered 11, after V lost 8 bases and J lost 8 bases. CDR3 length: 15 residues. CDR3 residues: CASGLRLAGRDEQFF. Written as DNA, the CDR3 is TGTGCCAGCGGCCTCCGACTAGCGGGGAGGGATGAGCAGTTCTTC.

CDR3 amino acids: CASSPKTDPGVSYTF. In nucleotides, the CDR3 is TGTGCCAGCAGCCCAAAAACAGACCCAGGGGTGAGCTACACCTTC. The chain couples TRBV7-9 to TRBJ1-2; D perhaps matches TRBD1 (6 bases). Germline CDR1 is SEHNR and CDR2 is FQNEAQ (reference sequence). The CDR3 is 15 amino acids. Deletions cut 5 bases from V and 9 bases from J, with 22 bases between.

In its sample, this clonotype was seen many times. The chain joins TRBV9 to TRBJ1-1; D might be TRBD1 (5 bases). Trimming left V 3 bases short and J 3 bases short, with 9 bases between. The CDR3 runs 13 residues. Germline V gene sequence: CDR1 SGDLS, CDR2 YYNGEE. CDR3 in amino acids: CASSAEGYTEAFF. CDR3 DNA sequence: TGTGCCAGCAGCGCAGAGGGGTACACTGAAGCTTTCTTT.

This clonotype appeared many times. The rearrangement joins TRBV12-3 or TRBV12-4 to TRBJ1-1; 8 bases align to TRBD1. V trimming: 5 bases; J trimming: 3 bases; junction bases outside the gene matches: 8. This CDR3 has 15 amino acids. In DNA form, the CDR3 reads TGTGCCAGCAGTCGGGGCAGGGGGCTCGACACTGAAGCTTTCTTT. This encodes CASSRGRGLDTEAFF.

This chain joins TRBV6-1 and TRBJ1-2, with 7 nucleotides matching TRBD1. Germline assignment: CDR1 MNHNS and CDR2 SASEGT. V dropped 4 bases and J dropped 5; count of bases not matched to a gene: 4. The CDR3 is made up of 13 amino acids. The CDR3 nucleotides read TGTGCCAGCAGTGGGACAGGCGAGTATGGCTACACCTTC. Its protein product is CASSGTGEYGYTF.

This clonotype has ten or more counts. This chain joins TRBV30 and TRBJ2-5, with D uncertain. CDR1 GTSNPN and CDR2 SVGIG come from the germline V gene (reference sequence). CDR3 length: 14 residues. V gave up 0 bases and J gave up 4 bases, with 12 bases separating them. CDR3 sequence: CAWSVMGKPETQYF. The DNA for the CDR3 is TGTGCCTGGAGTGTGATGGGAAAGCCAGAGACCCAGTACTTC.

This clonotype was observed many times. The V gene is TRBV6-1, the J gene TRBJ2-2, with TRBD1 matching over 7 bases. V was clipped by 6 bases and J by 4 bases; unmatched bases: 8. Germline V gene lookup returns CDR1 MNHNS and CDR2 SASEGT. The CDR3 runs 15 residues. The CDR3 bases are TGTGCCAGCAGGCCAAATGGACAGGTCACCGGGGAGCTGTTTTTT. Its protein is CASRPNGQVTGELFF.

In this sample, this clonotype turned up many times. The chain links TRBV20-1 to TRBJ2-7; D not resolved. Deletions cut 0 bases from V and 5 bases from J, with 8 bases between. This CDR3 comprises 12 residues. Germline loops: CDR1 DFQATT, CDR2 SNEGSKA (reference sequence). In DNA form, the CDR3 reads TGCAGTGCTAGAGATCCCTTCGACGAGCAGTACTTC. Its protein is CSARDPFDEQYF.

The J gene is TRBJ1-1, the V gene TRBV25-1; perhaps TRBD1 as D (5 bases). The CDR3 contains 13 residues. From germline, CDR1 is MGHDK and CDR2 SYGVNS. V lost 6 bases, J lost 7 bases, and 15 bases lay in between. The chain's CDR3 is CASRTGGEVEAFF. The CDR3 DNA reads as TGTGCCAGCAGAACGGGGGGGGAAGTTGAAGCTTTCTTT. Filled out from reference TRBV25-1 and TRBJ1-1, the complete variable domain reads EADIYQTPRYLVIGTGKKITLECSQTMGHDKMYWYQQDPGMELHLIHYSYGVNSTEKGDLSSESTVSRIRTEHFPLTLESARPSHTSQYLCASRTGGEVEAFFGQGTRLTVV.

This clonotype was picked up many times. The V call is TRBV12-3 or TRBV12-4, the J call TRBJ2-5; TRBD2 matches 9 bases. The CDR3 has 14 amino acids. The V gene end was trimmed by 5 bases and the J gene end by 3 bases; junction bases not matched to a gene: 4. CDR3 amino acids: CASSPLAGEETQYF. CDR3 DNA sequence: TGTGCCAGCAGTCCCTTAGCGGGGGAAGAGACCCAGTACTTC.

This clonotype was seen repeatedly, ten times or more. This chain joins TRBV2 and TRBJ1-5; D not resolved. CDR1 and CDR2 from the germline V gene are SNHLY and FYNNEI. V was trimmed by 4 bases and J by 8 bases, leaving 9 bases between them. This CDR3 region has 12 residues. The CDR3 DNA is TGTGCCAGCAGTGGCAGGCTGGAGCCCCAGCATTTT. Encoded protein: CASSGRLEPQHF.

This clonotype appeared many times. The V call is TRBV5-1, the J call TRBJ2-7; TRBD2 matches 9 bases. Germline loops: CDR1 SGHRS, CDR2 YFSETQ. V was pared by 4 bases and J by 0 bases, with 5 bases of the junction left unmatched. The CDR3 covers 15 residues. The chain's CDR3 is CASSDSGGRSYEQYF. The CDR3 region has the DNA TGCGCCAGCAGCGATAGCGGGGGCCGCTCCTACGAGCAGTACTTC. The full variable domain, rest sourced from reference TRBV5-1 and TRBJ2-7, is KAGVTQTPRYLIKTRGQQVTLSCSPISGHRSVSWYQQTPGQGLQFLFEYFSETQRNKGNFPGRFSGRQFSNSRSEMNVSTLELGDSALYLCASSDSGGRSYEQYFGPGTRLTVT.

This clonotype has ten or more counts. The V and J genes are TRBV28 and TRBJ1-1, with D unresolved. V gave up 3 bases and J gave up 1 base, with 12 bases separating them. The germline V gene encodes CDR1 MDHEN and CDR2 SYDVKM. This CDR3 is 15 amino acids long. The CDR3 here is CASSFSLGSNTEAFF. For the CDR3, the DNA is TGTGCCAGCAGTTTTTCACTGGGGTCGAACACTGAAGCTTTCTTT.

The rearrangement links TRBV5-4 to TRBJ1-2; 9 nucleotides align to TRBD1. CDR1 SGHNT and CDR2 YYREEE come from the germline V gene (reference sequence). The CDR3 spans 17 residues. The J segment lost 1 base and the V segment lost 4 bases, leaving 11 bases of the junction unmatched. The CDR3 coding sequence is TGTGCCAGCAGCCCTGGGACAGGGACTCCAATTAACTATGGCTACACCTTC. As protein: CASSPGTGTPINYGYTF.

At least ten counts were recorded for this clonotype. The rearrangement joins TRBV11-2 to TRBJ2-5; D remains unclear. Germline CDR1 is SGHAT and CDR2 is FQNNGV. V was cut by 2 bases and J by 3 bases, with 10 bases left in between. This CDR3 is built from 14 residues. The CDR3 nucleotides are TGTGCCAGCAGCTTAACCAGGTCCGAAGAGACCCAGTACTTC. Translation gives CASSLTRSEETQYF.

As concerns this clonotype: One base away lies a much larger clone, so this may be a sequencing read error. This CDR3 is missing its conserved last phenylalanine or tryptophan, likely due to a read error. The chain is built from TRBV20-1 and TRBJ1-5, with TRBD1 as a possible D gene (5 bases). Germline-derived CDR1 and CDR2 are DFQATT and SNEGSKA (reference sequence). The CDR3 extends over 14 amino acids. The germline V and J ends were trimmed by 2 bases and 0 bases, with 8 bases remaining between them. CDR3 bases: TGCAGTGCTAGAAGGACAAATAGCAATCAGCCCCAGCATTGT. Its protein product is CSARRTNSNQPQHC.

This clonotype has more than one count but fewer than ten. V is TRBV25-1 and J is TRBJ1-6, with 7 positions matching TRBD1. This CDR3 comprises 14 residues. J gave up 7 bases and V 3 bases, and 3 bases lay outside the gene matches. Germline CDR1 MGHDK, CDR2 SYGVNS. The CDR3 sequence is CASSDRQGNSPLHF. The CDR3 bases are TGTGCCAGCAGTGATCGACAGGGAAATTCACCCCTCCACTTT.

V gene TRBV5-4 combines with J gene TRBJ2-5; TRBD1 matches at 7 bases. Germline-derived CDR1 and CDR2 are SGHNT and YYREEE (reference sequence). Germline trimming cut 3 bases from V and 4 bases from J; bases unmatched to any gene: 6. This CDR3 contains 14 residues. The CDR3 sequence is CASSSTGSIETQYF. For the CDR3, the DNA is TGTGCCAGCAGCTCGACAGGGAGTATAGAGACCCAGTACTTC.

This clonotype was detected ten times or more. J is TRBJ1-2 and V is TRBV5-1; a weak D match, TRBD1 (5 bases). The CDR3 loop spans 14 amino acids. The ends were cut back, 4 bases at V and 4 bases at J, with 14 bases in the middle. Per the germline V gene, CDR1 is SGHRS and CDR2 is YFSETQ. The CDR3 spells CASSTKPQGYGYTF. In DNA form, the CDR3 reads TGCGCCAGCAGCACAAAACCTCAGGGCTATGGCTACACCTTC.

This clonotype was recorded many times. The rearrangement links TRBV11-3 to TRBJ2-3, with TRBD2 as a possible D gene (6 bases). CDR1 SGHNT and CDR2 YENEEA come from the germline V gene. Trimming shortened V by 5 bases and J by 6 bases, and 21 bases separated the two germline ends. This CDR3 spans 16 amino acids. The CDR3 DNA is TGTGCCAGCAGCCACACCCCTTGGTCGGGAGCCGATACGCAGTATTTT. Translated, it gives CASSHTPWSGADTQYF.